This TCR beta chain was documented in a study of OX40 agonist ivuxolimab in advanced cancers. Study observations and caveats: The expanded peripheral T cells' antigen specificity was not determined.

A word on this clone: Its matching antigen is unknown.

The CDR3 runs to 17 residues. CDR1 is MDHEN and CDR2 is SYDVKM in the germline V gene. V lost 1 base to trimming and J lost 4 bases, with 16 bases between them. Only in-frame clones appear in the TCRdb table, and some are missing; sequencing was by immunoSEQ multiplex PCR. The table records some 77,000 clones, roughly 91% of them present only once. The rearrangement links TRBV28 to TRBJ2-2, with a tentative D call TRBD2 (5 bases). The sample in question was CD4+ or CD8+ T cells sorted from blood, obtained in a trial of the OX40 agonist ivuxolimab. The origin of this receptor is an adult with an advanced solid tumor such as melanoma, head and neck, liver or kidney cancer. This chain's CDR3 is CASSLFGRGPLTGELFF. DNA for the CDR3: TGTGCCAGCAGTTTATTTGGGAGAGGGCCGCTCACCGGGGAGCTGTTTTTT.